The 7 T cell receptor beta chains below come from one sample, sequenced in a study of control samples from healthy donors and cancer patients. Repertoires were generated with immunoSEQ multiplex PCR, while TCRdb's copy carries only in-frame clones and drops some. Of 20,000 to 25,000 clones in the sample, 65% to 90% were seen once. Sequencing was done on a sample of PBMCs. The receptors come from a man aged 60-69 years with head and neck cancer.

The chain recombines TRBV15 with TRBJ2-1; possibly TRBD1 for D (6 bases). The germline V and J ends were trimmed by 1 base and 5 bases, with 9 bases remaining between them. The CDR3 is made up of 14 amino acids. CDR1 and CDR2 (germline): LNHNV, YYDKDF (reference sequence). CDR3 residues: CATSRGEGDNEQFF. CDR3 nucleotide sequence: TGTGCCACCAGCAGAGGCGAGGGGGACAATGAGCAGTTCTTC.

This chain connects TRBV5-1 to TRBJ2-6; D is unclear. V lost 0 bases to trimming and J lost 0 bases, with 7 bases between them. The CDR3 extends over 16 amino acids. Germline CDR1 reads SGHRS; CDR2 reads YFSETQ. Here the CDR3 reads CASSLVGNSGANVLTF. The CDR3 bases are TGCGCCAGCAGCTTGGTTGGCAACTCTGGGGCCAACGTCCTGACTTTC.

This sequence joins TRBV10-3 and TRBJ1-5; D perhaps matches TRBD1 (5 bases). The CDR3 runs 15 residues. The germline CDR1 and CDR2 sequences are ENHRY and SYGVKD. V was cut by 6 bases and J by 3 bases, with 15 bases left in between. DNA for the CDR3: TGTGCCATCAGCCCTCCCAGGGTGGTCAATCAGCCCCAGCATTTT. Its translation: CAISPPRVVNQPQHF.

The chain employs TRBV19 and TRBJ1-5, with TRBD1 matching 7 bases. Germline trimming cut 8 bases from V and 0 bases from J; bases unmatched to any gene: 7. Germline V gene lookup returns CDR1 LNHDA and CDR2 SQIVND (reference sequence). The CDR3 loop spans 15 amino acids. The CDR3 region has the DNA TGTGCCAGTTCTGACAGGGATAATAGCAATCAGCCCCAGCATTTT. This sequence encodes CASSDRDNSNQPQHF.

The chain is built from TRBV7-6 and TRBJ2-2; TRBD1 agrees at 12 bases. V lost 4 bases to trimming and J lost 5 bases; unmatched junction nucleotides: 5. This CDR3 has 16 amino acids. The germline V gene has CDR1 SGHVS and CDR2 FNYEAQ. The CDR3 DNA reads as TGTGCCAGCAGCTATGGGGACAGGGGGCGGACCGGGGAGCTGTTTTTT. Protein: CASSYGDRGRTGELFF.

The chain combines TRBV12-5 with TRBJ2-6; D perhaps matches TRBD1 (6 bases). The CDR3 is made up of 17 amino acids. The germline V and J ends were trimmed by 4 bases and 0 bases, with 13 bases remaining between them. Germline V gene lookup returns CDR1 LGHNT and CDR2 FRNRAP. The chain's CDR3 is CASGWTASASGANVLTF. The CDR3 DNA reads TGTGCTAGTGGTTGGACAGCCAGTGCCTCTGGGGCCAACGTCCTGACTTTC.

The chain joins TRBV4-3 to TRBJ1-5, with 7 nucleotides matching TRBD1. Germline V gene sequence: CDR1 LGHNA, CDR2 YSLEER. V lost 2 bases to trimming and J lost 6 bases; unmatched junction nucleotides: 4. This CDR3 region has 14 residues. CDR3 DNA: TGCGCCAGCAGCCAAATGTACAGGGGTCAGCCCCAGCATTTT. This encodes CASSQMYRGQPQHF.